This T cell receptor (beta chain) was documented in a study of blood T cell repertoires in COVID-19. The germline CDR1 and CDR2 sequences are WSHSY and SAAADI. V was shortened by 6 bases and J by 8 bases, with 19 bases between the two germline ends. CDR3 length: 14 residues. In the authors' workflow: Amplifying reference gene primers gave estimates of nucleated cell counts. This table comes from immunoSEQ multiplex PCR, and its TCRdb copy is limited to in-frame clones, with some not included. V and J calls and clone size are those listed in that table; D and trimming were worked out from the DNA. The sample carries about 280,000 clones, 87% recorded once.

The source material was peripheral blood. The chain has TRBV10-2 and TRBJ1-2; possible D gene TRBD1, 6 bases. The source is a woman aged 50 to 60 who had recovered from COVID-19. The chain's CDR3 is CASSPLRQVGGYTF. In DNA, the CDR3 is TGCGCCAGCAGCCCCCTTCGACAGGTCGGCGGCTACACCTTC.